This T cell receptor beta chain was identified during a study of regulatory T cells in long-lasting Graves disease. After removal of 6 bases from V and 2 bases from J, the junction contained 6 bases not matched to a gene. This CDR3 spans 15 amino acids. Germline V gives CDR1 DFQATT, CDR2 SNEGSKA (reference sequence). Researchers made TCR beta libraries by using iRepertoire HTBI primers and running Arm-PCR on CDR3 regions. TCRdb re-derived calls from the multiplex PCR reads in MiXCR, one entry per CDR3 protein. The table lists about 340,000 distinct CDR3 sequences, less than 20% of them singletons. In the case of this clonotype: Its antigen is not known.

Study-level results: Persistent patients shared more public clonotypes (2,741) than newly diagnosed patients (roughly 960). Persistent disease samples used TRBV28, TRBJ1-2 and TRBJ2-5 preferentially. Persistent Graves' patients possessed reduced TCR diversity relative to recently diagnosed ones.

Time point described: persistent/refractory GD, antithyroid drugs over 5 years with positive TRAb. RNA extracted from PBMCs served as the sequencing template. The gene calls are TRBV20-1 and TRBJ2-2, with TRBD2 identical over 10 bases. This TCR was recovered from a female donor with Graves disease. Sequencing used peripheral blood mononuclear cells (PBMCs), obtained when the disease was refractory, from a patient treated with antithyroid drugs. The chain's CDR3 is CSARSGRTNTGELFF. CDR3 DNA: TGCAGTGCGCGTAGCGGGAGGACCAACACCGGGGAGCTGTTTTTT.